This entry lists 24 T cell receptor beta chains sequenced from one sample in a study of cytomegalovirus exposure and HLA in healthy donors. The PCR ran on 60 Vbeta and 13 Jbeta primers. The repertoire was sequenced with immunoSEQ multiplex PCR; TCRdb's copy has only in-frame clones and lacks some. The sample lists 100,000 to 150,000 clones, roughly four fifths occurring once. The sample was PBMCs. These receptors were collected from a woman aged 50 to 60 in good health and CMV-seronegative.

The rearrangement links TRBV4-2 to TRBJ2-7; D possibly corresponds to TRBD2 (5 bases). Germline values: CDR1 LGHNA, CDR2 YNFKEQ. The CDR3 sequence is 14 residues long. The germline V and J ends were trimmed by 2 bases and 2 bases, with 10 bases remaining between them. The CDR3, as DNA: TGTGCCAGCAGCCAATATCGGGGAACCTACGAGCAGTACTTC. This translates into CASSQYRGTYEQYF.

The chain combines TRBV19 with TRBJ2-2, with TRBD2 matching 7 bases. With 2 bases clipped from V and 1 base from J, the junction kept 1 base outside the gene matches. Germline CDR1 reads LNHDA; CDR2 reads SQIVND (reference sequence). The CDR3 runs 15 residues. This chain's CDR3 is CASSISGVNTGELFF. The CDR3 DNA sequence: TGTGCCAGTAGTATAAGCGGGGTGAACACCGGGGAGCTGTTTTTT. Together with reference TRBV19 and TRBJ2-2, the CDR3 gives the full variable domain: DGGITQSPKYLFRKEGQNVTLSCEQNLNHDAMYWYRQDPGQGLRLIYYSQIVNDFQKGDIAEGYSVSREKKESFPLTVTSAQKNPTAFYLCASSISGVNTGELFFGEGSRLTVL.

This clone was picked up one time. The chain combines TRBV30 with TRBJ1-4; a weak D match, TRBD1 (5 bases). V was clipped by 4 bases and J by 7 bases, with 10 bases between them. This CDR3 has 12 residues. CDR1 and CDR2 from the germline V gene are GTSNPN and SVGIG (reference sequence). DNA for the CDR3: TGTGCCTGGAACTTGGGGGGTGAAAAACTGTTTTTT. This gives the protein CAWNLGGEKLFF.

The V and J genes are TRBV2 and TRBJ1-5, with 9 bases fitting TRBD1. This CDR3 has 15 residues. Trimming at V came to 2 bases and at J to 4 bases, leaving 3 bases not matched to a gene. The V gene's germline CDR1 is SNHLY and CDR2 FYNNEI. CDR3 coding DNA: TGTGCCAGCAGTGAAAAGACAGGGGGAAATCAGCCCCAGCATTTT. Protein product: CASSEKTGGNQPQHF.

The J gene is TRBJ2-7, the V gene TRBV7-8; D might be TRBD2 (6 bases). V lost 1 base and J 4 bases, leaving 14 bases between the germline ends. The CDR3 totals 15 residues. Germline loops: CDR1 SGHVS, CDR2 FQNEAQ. CDR3 sequence (DNA): TGTGCCAGCAGCTTAGTTGGGGACTCGACTTACGAGCAGTACGTC. This gives the protein CASSLVGDSTYEQYV.

The chain uses TRBV6-5 and TRBJ1-5; maybe TRBD1 (6 bases). Trimming took 6 bases from V and 2 from J, leaving 8 bases between them. Germline V gives CDR1 MNHEY, CDR2 SVGAGI. The CDR3 sequence is 13 residues long. CDR3 protein: CASSRGGNQPQHF. The CDR3 nucleotides are TGTGCCAGCAGCAGGGGAGGCAATCAGCCCCAGCATTTT.

V usage is TRBV9 and J usage is TRBJ2-1; D is possibly TRBD1 (6 bases). V was shortened by 0 bases and J by 5 bases, with 15 bases between the two germline ends. The CDR3 has 16 residues. CDR1 is SGDLS and CDR2 is YYNGEE in the germline V gene. CDR3 DNA sequence: TGTGCCAGCAGCGTAGGACTCCAGGGGTCCGACAATGAGCAGTTCTTC. It specifies CASSVGLQGSDNEQFF.

The chain is built from TRBV25-1 and TRBJ1-1, with 8 nucleotides matching TRBD1. The CDR3 contains 15 residues. CDR1 is MGHDK, CDR2 SYGVNS, per germline. With V trimmed by 6 bases and J by 0 bases, 6 bases remained unmatched. CDR3 nucleotides: TGTGCCAGCAGAGAGACAGGGGCCATGAACACTGAAGCTTTCTTT. Protein product: CASRETGAMNTEAFF.

This rearrangement joins TRBV12-5 to TRBJ2-1, with 11 bases matching TRBD2. This CDR3 has 16 residues. J gave up 3 bases and V 2 bases, and 3 bases lay outside the gene matches. In germline, CDR1 is LGHNT, CDR2 FRNRAP. In DNA form, the CDR3 reads TGTGCTAGTGGTTTGACTAGCGGGAGTCTCTACAATGAGCAGTTCTTC. Amino acids: CASGLTSGSLYNEQFF.

The chain is built from TRBV7-9 and TRBJ2-4, with TRBD1 matching 7 bases. This CDR3 region has 17 residues. Germline CDR1 reads SEHNR; CDR2 reads FQNEAQ (reference sequence). V dropped 5 bases and J dropped 0; count of bases not matched to a gene: 10. The DNA for the CDR3 is TGTGCCAGCAGCGAGCCGGGACAGCAGCTAGCCAAAAACATTCAGTACTTC. It translates to CASSEPGQQLAKNIQYF.

This chain joins TRBV25-1 and TRBJ1-2; weak D call: TRBD1 (5 bases). This CDR3 contains 15 residues. V shed 8 bases and J shed 8 bases, with 24 bases lying between them. Germline values: CDR1 MGHDK, CDR2 SYGVNS. The CDR3 DNA reads as TGTGCCAGCGGACGAGAACAGGATGGCCTAGGAGGCTACACCTTC. Its translation is CASGREQDGLGGYTF.

This clone showed up just once. The rearrangement joins TRBV19 to TRBJ2-1; TRBD1 aligns across 9 bases. V shed 4 bases and J 6 bases; nucleotides not matched to a gene: 4. The CDR3 spans 14 residues. CDR1 and CDR2 from the germline V gene are LNHDA and SQIVND (reference sequence). Written as DNA, the CDR3 is TGTGCCAGTAGTACGAGGGACAGGGCCAATGAGCAGTTCTTC. Protein sequence: CASSTRDRANEQFF.

The CDR3 DNA reads as TGCAGCGTCAGGACTAGCGGGAGTTTGAACGAGCAGTACGTC. This gives the protein CSVRTSGSLNEQYV. The chain is built from TRBV29-1 and TRBJ2-7; the match to TRBD2 covers 13 bases. V lost 6 bases and J lost 5; bases outside the gene matches: 7. CDR1 is SQVTM and CDR2 is ANQGSEA in the germline V gene. The CDR3 runs 14 residues.

A few counts support this clone. The J gene is TRBJ2-7, the V gene TRBV27, with a tentative D call TRBD1 (5 bases). V shed 3 bases and J shed 1 base, with 7 bases lying between them. The length of the CDR3 is 13 residues. Germline assignment: CDR1 MNHEY and CDR2 SMNVEV (reference sequence). For the CDR3, the DNA is TGTGCCAGCAGTTTCAGGGATTCCTACGAGCAGTACTTC. As protein: CASSFRDSYEQYF.

This chain links TRBV7-2 with TRBJ2-2; D is unclear. The V end was cut by 2 bases, the J end by 8 bases, with 6 bases between. CDR3 length: 12 residues. CDR1 SGHTA and CDR2 FQGNSA come from the germline V gene. The CDR3 here is CASSLSLGELFF. The CDR3 DNA is TGTGCCAGCAGCTTATCCTTGGGGGAGCTGTTTTTT.

For this clone: The junction shows a germline mismatch at one end, possibly a read error. V is TRBV30 and J is TRBJ1-5, with a possible D match to TRBD1 (5 bases). There are 16 residues in the CDR3. CDR1 and CDR2 from the germline V gene are GTSNPN and SVGIG (reference sequence). The CDR3 spells CAWSPPRWGEGQPQNF. The CDR3 DNA follows: TGTGCCTGGAGTCCCCCGCGGTGGGGGGAAGGTCAGCCCCAGAATTTT.

The V gene is TRBV7-9, the J gene TRBJ1-1, with D uncertain. The CDR3 consists of 13 residues. V was trimmed by 2 bases and J by 8 bases, leaving 12 bases between them. Germline CDR1 is SEHNR and CDR2 is FQNEAQ (reference sequence). Here the CDR3 reads CASSLNPGEEAFF. Here the CDR3 DNA reads TGTGCCAGCAGCTTAAACCCCGGAGAAGAAGCTTTCTTT.

The V and J genes are TRBV4-3 and TRBJ1-3; D may be TRBD1 (6 bases). The CDR3 totals 18 residues. Germline CDR1 is LGHNA and CDR2 is YSLEER. Trimming left V 1 base short and J 0 bases short, with 16 bases between. The CDR3 loop reads CASSQVAPGASSGNTIYF. Written as DNA, the CDR3 is TGCGCCAGCAGCCAAGTTGCTCCAGGGGCTAGCTCTGGAAACACCATATATTTT.

This chain connects TRBV7-8 to TRBJ2-7; possible D gene TRBD2, 5 bases. Germline values: CDR1 SGHVS, CDR2 FQNEAQ. The CDR3 has 15 residues. V lost 2 bases, J lost 4 bases, and 15 bases lay in between. In nucleotides, the CDR3 is TGTGCCAGCAGCTTAAGAGCAGCGGCATTTTACGAGCAGTACTTC. Amino acids: CASSLRAAAFYEQYF.

The V gene is TRBV18, the J gene TRBJ2-1; 9 bases are shared with TRBD2. From germline, CDR1 is KGHSH and CDR2 LQKENI. CDR3 length: 14 amino acids. With 4 bases clipped from V and 5 bases from J, the junction kept 3 bases outside the gene matches. This chain's CDR3 is CASSLLAGDNEQFF. In nucleotides, the CDR3 is TGTGCCAGCTCACTATTAGCGGGAGACAATGAGCAGTTCTTC.

This chain joins TRBV5-1 and TRBJ1-3; tentative D call: TRBD1 (5 bases). Germline V gene data show CDR1 as SGHRS and CDR2 as YFSETQ. The V gene lost 4 bases and the J gene lost 2 bases, with 13 bases spanning the gap. The CDR3 consists of 15 residues. In nucleotides, the CDR3 is TGCGCCAGCAGCCAGACGGGGGAAGCTGGAAACACCATATATTTT. Amino acids: CASSQTGEAGNTIYF.

To note about this clone: Other DNA sequences in the same sample also yield this CDR3. This chain connects TRBV27 to TRBJ1-3, with D tentatively TRBD1 (5 bases). The CDR3 length is 14 residues. CDR1 and CDR2 (germline): MNHEY, SMNVEV (reference sequence). The V gene lost 3 bases and the J gene lost 4 bases, with 10 bases spanning the gap. CDR3 residues: CASSLRGGGNTIYF. The DNA for the CDR3 is TGTGCCAGCAGTTTGAGGGGAGGAGGAAACACCATATATTTT.

This sequence joins TRBV6-6 and TRBJ1-1, with unresolved D. The CDR3 consists of 14 residues. The germline V gene encodes CDR1 MNHNY and CDR2 SVGAGI (reference sequence). The germline V and J ends were trimmed by 6 bases and 1 base, with 12 bases remaining between them. The CDR3 protein is CASRYLGANTEAFF. Written as DNA, the CDR3 is TGTGCCAGCAGGTACCTTGGAGCGAACACTGAAGCTTTCTTT.

This chain joins TRBV28 and TRBJ2-3; TRBD1 aligns across 8 bases. The germline CDR1 and CDR2 sequences are MDHEN and SYDVKM. J gave up 2 bases and V 6 bases, and 7 bases lay outside the gene matches. CDR3 length: 15 amino acids. CDR3 protein: CASRDRDRITDTQYF. CDR3 nucleotides: TGTGCCAGCAGGGACCGGGACAGGATCACAGATACGCAGTATTTT. Full variable domain (missing parts from reference TRBV28 and TRBJ2-3): DVKVTQSSRYLVKRTGEKVFLECVQDMDHENMFWYRQDPGLGLRLIYFSYDVKMKEKGDIPEGYSVSREKKERFSLILESASTNQTSMYLCASRDRDRITDTQYFGPGTRLTVL.